This T cell receptor beta chain was observed in a study of CD8 T cells in ankylosing spondylitis. The V segment lost 6 bases and the J segment 8 bases; nucleotides outside the gene matches: 7. Germline CDR1 MNHEY, CDR2 SMNVEV (reference sequence). The length of the CDR3 is 14 residues. On this clonotype: Its specificity is unknown.

Findings of the study overall: Clones tied to disease were said to be significantly enriched in matched ankylosing spondylitis synovial fluid. One TCR beta motif, made up of eight highly homologous variants, appeared characteristic of ankylosing spondylitis blood.

Quantitative 5'-RACE with molecular barcodes produced the TCR beta libraries. TCRdb reprocessed the 5' RACE reads via MiXCR and lists one record per CDR3 protein. Among some 140,000 distinct CDR3 sequences, about a sixth were seen once, and the ten largest hold roughly 30%. The receptor's source is a male donor with ankylosing spondylitis. V usage is TRBV27 and J usage is TRBJ1-6; 7 bases agree with TRBD1. The source material was blood, either unsorted or a sorted T cell fraction (not recorded which). CDR3 nucleotides: TGTGCCAGCAGCAGGGGGGTTAACTATTCACCCCTCCACTTT. This sequence encodes CASSRGVNYSPLHF.